The 29 T cell receptor beta chains in this list originate from one sample, sequenced in a study of T cell changes during pregnancy in multiple sclerosis. TCRdb keeps only in-frame clones here, not all; method: immunoSEQ multiplex PCR. Here the sample spans roughly 63,000 clones, 90% being singletons. The sample was peripheral blood, taken in the second trimester of pregnancy. All receptors come from a female donor in good health, enrolled as a control in a pregnancy study.

This rearrangement joins TRBV11-2 to TRBJ1-1; 7 nucleotides align to TRBD1. Germline lookup yields CDR1 SGHAT and CDR2 FQNNGV. J lost 2 bases, V lost 5 bases, and 11 bases had no gene match. The CDR3 covers 16 residues. The CDR3 protein is CASSPPYIGGNTEAFF. The CDR3 coding sequence is TGTGCCAGCAGCCCTCCTTATATAGGGGGCAACACTGAAGCTTTCTTT.

The chain is built from TRBV2 and TRBJ1-5; 9 nucleotides match TRBD1. Per germline, CDR1 SNHLY and CDR2 FYNNEI. V lost 8 bases to trimming and J lost 3 bases; unmatched junction nucleotides: 14. This CDR3 has 17 residues. The DNA of the CDR3 is TGTGCCAGCGTCGGGATACAGGGGGCCGATCACAATCAGCCCCAGCATTTT. It encodes CASVGIQGADHNQPQHF.

The V and J genes are TRBV25-1 and TRBJ2-7, with D hard to call. V was pared by 3 bases and J by 5 bases, with 11 bases between. The CDR3 sequence is 13 residues long. Germline V CDR1 and CDR2: MGHDK, SYGVNS. The CDR3 reads CASSDGLADEQYF. DNA for the CDR3: TGTGCCAGCAGTGATGGTTTAGCCGACGAGCAGTACTTC.

CDR3 amino acids: CASSSLGQWGTEAFF. CDR3 DNA sequence: TGTGCCAGTAGTTCGCTCGGACAGTGGGGCACTGAAGCTTTCTTT. The chain is built from TRBV19 and TRBJ1-1, with D maybe TRBD1 (6 bases). CDR3 length: 15 residues. Trimming took off 5 bases at V and 4 bases at J, with 17 bases between the two ends. Per the germline V gene, CDR1 is LNHDA and CDR2 is SQIVND (reference sequence).

This clone was seen a single time. The gene calls are TRBV27 and TRBJ2-1; D is perhaps TRBD2 (6 bases). V lost 9 bases to trimming and J lost 1 base, with 13 bases between them. Germline V gives CDR1 MNHEY, CDR2 SMNVEV (reference sequence). The CDR3 has 14 residues. This chain's CDR3 is CASRPSGSYNEQFF. CDR3 DNA sequence: TGTGCCAGTCGCCCGAGCGGGTCCTACAATGAGCAGTTCTTC.

This chain connects TRBV25-1 to TRBJ2-3; 13 nucleotides align to TRBD2. V trimming: 4 bases; J trimming: 5 bases; junction bases outside the gene matches: 9. The CDR3 extends over 17 amino acids. CDR1 MGHDK and CDR2 SYGVNS come from the germline V gene. CDR3 nucleotide sequence: TGTGCCAGCAGTGCCGTTACTAGCGGGAGGGCCCTAGATACGCAGTATTTT. Amino acids: CASSAVTSGRALDTQYF. Variable domain in full (rest from reference TRBV25-1 and TRBJ2-3): EADIYQTPRYLVIGTGKKITLECSQTMGHDKMYWYQQDPGMELHLIHYSYGVNSTEKGDLSSESTVSRIRTEHFPLTLESARPSHTSQYLCASSAVTSGRALDTQYFGPGTRLTVL.

V gene TRBV10-3 combines with J gene TRBJ1-5; TRBD1 matches at 7 bases. The CDR3 sequence is 13 residues long. In germline, CDR1 is ENHRY, CDR2 SYGVKD. Trimming took 6 bases from V and 4 from J; bases not matched to a gene: 3. The CDR3 sequence: CAIRGGQNQPQHF. The DNA for the CDR3 is TGTGCCATCAGGGGGGGACAGAATCAGCCCCAGCATTTT.

The chain employs TRBV11-2 and TRBJ1-2, with 7 positions matching TRBD1. This CDR3 region has 14 residues. From germline, CDR1 is SGHAT and CDR2 FQNNGV. V lost 5 bases to trimming and J lost 8 bases; unmatched junction nucleotides: 11. CDR3 sequence: CASSDDRDPSGYTF. The CDR3 nucleotides read TGTGCCAGCAGCGATGACAGGGACCCTTCCGGCTACACCTTC. The whole variable domain, filled in from reference TRBV11-2 and TRBJ1-2, reads EAGVAQSPRYKIIEKRQSVAFWCNPISGHATLYWYQQILGQGPKLLIQFQNNGVVDDSQLPKDRFSAERLKGVDSTLKIQPAKLEDSAVYLCASSDDRDPSGYTFGSGTRLTVV.

In this sample, this clone turned up once. This rearrangement joins TRBV27 to TRBJ1-2, with a tentative D call TRBD1 (6 bases). In germline, CDR1 is MNHEY, CDR2 SMNVEV (reference sequence). CDR3 length equals 13 residues. The ends were cut back, 3 bases at V and 5 bases at J, with 10 bases in the middle. The DNA for the CDR3 is TGTGCCAGCAGTTTCAACAGGGTTTATGGCTACACCTTC. Translating it yields CASSFNRVYGYTF.

The chain couples TRBV27 to TRBJ1-6; possibly TRBD1 for D (6 bases). The V end lost 4 bases, the J end lost 5 bases, and 12 bases lay between the germline ends. The CDR3 totals 15 residues. The germline gives CDR1 MNHEY, CDR2 SMNVEV (reference sequence). The CDR3 here is CASSWFQGNNSPLHF. In DNA form, the CDR3 reads TGTGCCAGCAGTTGGTTCCAGGGGAATAATTCACCCCTCCACTTT.

This clone has just a few counts. The chain uses TRBV25-1 and TRBJ1-5, with unresolved D. There are 14 residues in the CDR3. Trimming cost V 2 bases and J 5 bases, with 10 bases left between them. Germline V gene lookup returns CDR1 MGHDK and CDR2 SYGVNS. The CDR3: CASSEIREDQPQHF. The CDR3 DNA reads as TGTGCCAGCAGTGAAATTCGGGAGGATCAGCCCCAGCATTTT.

V and J are TRBV29-1 and TRBJ1-5; D possibly corresponds to TRBD1 (6 bases). Germline V gene data show CDR1 as SQVTM and CDR2 as ANQGSEA. Trimming shortened V by 7 bases and J by 7 bases, and 17 bases separated the two germline ends. There are 13 residues in the CDR3. CDR3 sequence: CSALSQGGQPQHF. The CDR3 nucleotides are TGCAGCGCTCTATCACAGGGAGGGCAGCCCCAGCATTTT.

V and J are TRBV5-1 and TRBJ2-7, with 10 positions matching TRBD1. Germline CDR1 reads SGHRS; CDR2 reads YFSETQ. V lost 4 bases to trimming and J lost 2 bases; unmatched junction nucleotides: 3. This CDR3 region has 14 residues. This CDR3 is CASSTGQGTYEQYF. CDR3 nucleotide sequence: TGCGCCAGCAGCACGGGACAGGGGACCTACGAGCAGTACTTC.

V usage is TRBV7-9 and J usage is TRBJ1-1, with 8 bases aligning to TRBD1. The CDR3 contains 13 residues. CDR1 SEHNR and CDR2 FQNEAQ come from the germline V gene (reference sequence). V shed 5 bases and J 6 bases; nucleotides not matched to a gene: 5. CDR3 DNA sequence: TGTGCCAGCAGCGGACAGGGTGTCGCTGAAGCTTTCTTT. Translating it yields CASSGQGVAEAFF.

This clone appeared once. The DNA of the CDR3 is TGTGCCAGCAGAACCCGGGACAGGGGGCCGGTGAGGGACACTGAAGCTTTCTTT. It specifies CASRTRDRGPVRDTEAFF. The chain is built from TRBV28 and TRBJ1-1; TRBD1 aligns across 12 bases. This CDR3 has 18 residues. V shed 6 bases, J shed 3 bases, and the junction held 14 bases outside the gene matches. Germline V gene sequence: CDR1 MDHEN, CDR2 SYDVKM.

The chain carries TRBV4-1 and TRBJ2-3; possibly TRBD2 for D (5 bases). Trimming took 3 bases from V and 2 from J, leaving 15 bases between them. The V gene's germline CDR1 is MGHRA and CDR2 YSYEKL. The CDR3 totals 16 residues. CDR3 in amino acids: CASSQTPRTSTDTQYF. The DNA for the CDR3 is TGCGCCAGCAGCCAGACCCCTAGGACTTCCACAGATACGCAGTATTTT.

The V call is TRBV2, the J call TRBJ1-2; tentatively, D is TRBD1 (5 bases). This CDR3 has 12 amino acids. Trimming stripped 4 bases from V and 8 bases from J, with 11 bases between. From germline, CDR1 is SNHLY and CDR2 FYNNEI. CDR3 nucleotides: TGTGCCAGCAGTGGGGAGGGGCACGGCTACACCTTC. Protein product: CASSGEGHGYTF. The full variable domain, completed using reference TRBV2 and TRBJ1-2, is EPEVTQTPSHQVTQMGQEVILRCVPISNHLYFYWYRQILGQKVEFLVSFYNNEISEKSEIFDDQFSVERPDGSNFTLKIRSTKLEDSAMYFCASSGEGHGYTFGSGTRLTVV.

The table lists this clone with a count of one. This chain links TRBV5-1 with TRBJ1-4; 7 bases fit TRBD1. CDR3 length equals 14 residues. The germline CDR1 and CDR2 sequences are SGHRS and YFSETQ. V dropped 0 bases and J dropped 8; count of bases not matched to a gene: 4. In DNA, the CDR3 is TGCGCCAGCAGCTTGGGACAGGGAGGAGAAAAACTGTTTTTT. This sequence encodes CASSLGQGGEKLFF.

The table lists this clone with a few counts. This chain uses TRBV4-1 with TRBJ2-7, with a tentative D call TRBD2 (5 bases). The germline CDR1 and CDR2 sequences are MGHRA and YSYEKL. This CDR3 has 15 residues. Trimming took 3 bases from V and 2 from J, leaving 14 bases between them. The CDR3 is CASSHPGSGTYEQYF. CDR3 coding DNA: TGCGCCAGCAGCCACCCGGGATCAGGCACCTACGAGCAGTACTTC.

The chain employs TRBV5-1 and TRBJ2-7, with 10 bases aligning to TRBD1. CDR1 and CDR2 (germline): SGHRS, YFSETQ. The CDR3 is made up of 17 amino acids. J was trimmed by 6 bases and V by 0 bases; bases with no gene match: 12. CDR3 region: CASSLDSPDRGQGEQYF. In DNA, the CDR3 is TGCGCCAGCAGCTTGGATTCGCCTGACAGGGGGCAGGGCGAGCAGTACTTC. The complete variable domain, with remaining parts taken from reference TRBV5-1 and TRBJ2-7, reads KAGVTQTPRYLIKTRGQQVTLSCSPISGHRSVSWYQQTPGQGLQFLFEYFSETQRNKGNFPGRFSGRQFSNSRSEMNVSTLELGDSALYLCASSLDSPDRGQGEQYFGPGTRLTVT.

The V call is TRBV6-1, the J call TRBJ2-7, with D possibly matching TRBD2 (6 bases). CDR1 and CDR2 (germline): MNHNS, SASEGT. The CDR3 totals 17 residues. Trimming left V 0 bases short and J 7 bases short, with 22 bases between. The CDR3 sequence: CASSEANAGRLVEEQYF. CDR3 bases: TGTGCCAGCAGTGAAGCCAACGCGGGGAGGCTAGTGGAAGAGCAGTACTTC.

This rearrangement joins TRBV19 to TRBJ2-6, with TRBD1 matching over 9 bases. This CDR3 spans 18 amino acids. The germline CDR1 and CDR2 sequences are LNHDA and SQIVND (reference sequence). V was pared by 1 base and J by 0 bases, with 4 bases of the junction left unmatched. The CDR3 here is CASSIGGTGSSGANVLTF. In nucleotides, the CDR3 is TGTGCCAGTAGTATAGGTGGGACAGGGAGCTCTGGGGCCAACGTCCTGACTTTC.

The chain uses TRBV7-2 and TRBJ2-7, with D possibly TRBD1 on 5 matching bases. Germline CDR1 and CDR2: SGHTA and FQGNSA. V lost 2 bases to trimming and J lost 4 bases, with 18 bases between them. The CDR3 consists of 16 residues. The CDR3 DNA is TGTGCCAGCAGCTTAAACTCAGGGCCCATGGGGTACGAGCAGTACTTC. Translated, it gives CASSLNSGPMGYEQYF.

V is TRBV2 and J is TRBJ2-7; 9 bases match TRBD2. The germline V gene has CDR1 SNHLY and CDR2 FYNNEI. V lost 3 bases, J lost 3 bases, and 6 bases stayed unmatched. The length of the CDR3 is 15 residues. This chain's CDR3 is CASSDGAGGYYEQYF. The CDR3 region has the DNA TGTGCCAGCAGTGACGGAGCGGGGGGCTACTACGAGCAGTACTTC.

V gene TRBV7-2 combines with J gene TRBJ1-2; TRBD1 might be the D (5 bases). Germline V CDR1 and CDR2: SGHTA, FQGNSA. The CDR3 length is 15 residues. The ends were cut back, 1 base at V and 5 bases at J, with 14 bases in the middle. CDR3 amino acids: CASSLGWQGLYGYTF. For the CDR3, the DNA is TGTGCCAGCAGCTTAGGGTGGCAGGGATTATATGGCTACACCTTC.

This chain connects TRBV11-3 to TRBJ2-3; a possible D gene is TRBD2 (6 bases). CDR3 length equals 15 residues. Trimming cost V 5 bases and J 2 bases, with 14 bases left between them. CDR1 is SGHNT, CDR2 YENEEA, per germline. The CDR3 here is CASSHTRDITDTQYF. CDR3 DNA sequence: TGTGCCAGCAGCCACACGCGGGATATCACAGATACGCAGTATTTT.

The rearrangement links TRBV7-9 to TRBJ1-1; D remains unclear. Germline V gene data show CDR1 as SEHNR and CDR2 as FQNEAQ (reference sequence). Trimming stripped 8 bases from V and 0 bases from J, with 7 bases between. The CDR3 totals 12 residues. CDR3 DNA: TGTGCCAGCCTACTGCTGAACACTGAAGCTTTCTTT. Encoded protein: CASLLLNTEAFF.

The chain joins TRBV28 to TRBJ2-7; possible D gene TRBD1, 6 bases. CDR1 is MDHEN, CDR2 SYDVKM, per germline. This CDR3 comprises 12 residues. V was cut by 7 bases and J by 4 bases, with 11 bases left in between. The CDR3: CASTKQGYEQYF. CDR3 sequence (DNA): TGTGCCAGCACCAAGCAGGGGTACGAGCAGTACTTC.

The chain has TRBV12-5 and TRBJ2-1, with D unresolved. Trimming removed 2 bases at V and 6 bases at J, with 8 bases between. This CDR3 spans 13 amino acids. Germline V gives CDR1 LGHNT, CDR2 FRNRAP. The CDR3 sequence is CASGLSGGNEQFF. The CDR3 nucleotides read TGTGCTAGTGGTTTGTCGGGTGGCAATGAGCAGTTCTTC.